The sequence of this T cell receptor (beta chain) was determined in a study of T-cell reconstitution after alpha-beta-depleted transplantation in children. This clonotype was counted only a few times. Preparation of the TCRbeta library was carried out with unique molecular identifiers. MiXCR was run by TCRdb on the PCR reads, yielding one entry per CDR3 protein. The table has about 350,000 distinct CDR3 sequences, 13% seen once; the top ten hold over 3.5%. Germline V CDR1 and CDR2: SGHRS, YFSETQ. The V end was cut by 0 bases, the J end by 1 base, with 7 bases between. The CDR3 is 15 amino acids. Material: PBMCs, obtained from the stem cell graft. The rearrangement joins TRBV5-1 to TRBJ2-2, with D hard to call. This receptor was taken from a human donor who donated a stem cell graft to a child with Fanconi anemia. CDR3: CASSLVELNTGELFF. The CDR3 region has the DNA TGCGCCAGCAGCTTGGTAGAACTGAACACCGGGGAGCTGTTTTTT.